These 27 T cell receptor beta chains were all obtained from the same sample, sequenced in a study of spatial heterogeneity in lung cancer (dated by TCRdb to between 2018 and 2020). Study-wide conclusions, independent of this receptor: The number of expanded intratumoral alpha and beta TCRs correlated with the tumor nonsynonymous mutation count.

Libraries were prepared through 5' RACE. The sequencer was a NextSeq 500. The raw public reads went through TCRdb reprocessing: fastp at Q25, MiXCR clone calling, in-frame beta chains kept. Records with the same CDR3 protein are collapsed into one entry carrying the most frequent genes and DNA. The sample yields thousands of distinct CDR3 sequences; over 9.5% were counted once. The ten largest clones take up 9% to 15% of the sample. Taken with the paper, the label for time point translates to: sample taken at primary tumor resection. No antigen has been assigned to these receptors. The sample consisted of lung tumor tissue, taken at surgery. The receptors shown here come from a male donor with early-stage non-small cell lung cancer.

By its share, this clonotype is medium-sized (0.01 to 0.1%). The V and J genes are TRBV28 and TRBJ2-7, with D tentatively TRBD2 (5 bases). Germline V gene sequence: CDR1 MDHEN, CDR2 SYDVKM. Trimming stripped 6 bases from V and 6 bases from J, with 21 bases between. The CDR3 runs 15 residues. The CDR3 DNA reads as TGTGCCAGCAGAGAGGGAAGCCTCCGCCGAGGCGAGCAGTACTTC. Its translation is CASREGSLRRGEQYF.

In its sample, this clonotype was seen many times. V gene TRBV9 combines with J gene TRBJ2-7, with D perhaps TRBD1 or TRBD2 (6 bases each). Per the germline V gene, CDR1 is SGDLS and CDR2 is YYNGEE. V lost 0 bases and J 2 bases, leaving 9 bases between the germline ends. The CDR3 runs to 14 residues. The CDR3 reads CASSVEGGPYEQYF. In nucleotides, the CDR3 is TGTGCCAGCAGCGTAGAGGGGGGCCCCTACGAGCAGTACTTC.

By frequency in the sample, this clonotype is medium-sized (0.01 to 0.1%). The chain links TRBV28 to TRBJ1-2; 8 nucleotides align to TRBD1. CDR3 length equals 15 residues. CDR1 is MDHEN and CDR2 is SYDVKM in the germline V gene. The J segment lost 4 bases and the V segment lost 2 bases, leaving 6 bases of the junction unmatched. As DNA, the CDR3 is TGTGCCAGCAGTTTACGAACAGGGGGACTCTATGGCTACACCTTC. Its translation is CASSLRTGGLYGYTF.

This clonotype is medium-sized (0.01 to 0.1%). The chain uses TRBV6-1 and TRBJ1-5; D call uncertain. Trimming took 4 bases from V and 1 from J, leaving 8 bases between them. The germline CDR1 and CDR2 sequences are MNHNS and SASEGT. The CDR3 has 14 amino acids. The CDR3 sequence: CASSADGSNQPQHF. In DNA form, the CDR3 reads TGTGCCAGCAGTGCGGACGGAAGCAATCAGCCCCAGCATTTT.

This clonotype was seen at least ten times. This chain connects TRBV20-1 to TRBJ2-2; D remains ambiguous. CDR3 length: 14 residues. Germline V gene sequence: CDR1 DFQATT, CDR2 SNEGSKA (reference sequence). Trimming removed 2 bases at V and 1 base at J, with 8 bases between. The CDR3 loop reads CSARILQNTGELFF. CDR3 nucleotides: TGCAGTGCTAGAATACTACAGAACACCGGGGAGCTGTTTTTT.

The table lists this clonotype with many counts. The rearrangement joins TRBV29-1 to TRBJ2-1; 14 bases are shared with TRBD2. The CDR3 consists of 18 residues. Trimming removed 1 base from V and 7 bases from J; junction bases left unmatched: 12. CDR1 and CDR2 from the germline V gene are SQVTM and ANQGSEA. CDR3 nucleotide sequence: TGCAGCGTTGAAGCCGGCACCCGACTAGCGGGAGGGATGAATGAGCAGTTCTTC. Its translation: CSVEAGTRLAGGMNEQFF.

This clonotype ranks as medium-sized. The chain couples TRBV5-1 to TRBJ2-2; 11 nucleotides line up with TRBD2. Germline values: CDR1 SGHRS, CDR2 YFSETQ. V was pared by 1 base and J by 0 bases, with 5 bases of the junction left unmatched. The CDR3 has 18 amino acids. This CDR3 reads CASSLKLAGDSNTGELFF. For the CDR3, the DNA is TGCGCCAGCAGCTTGAAACTAGCGGGGGACTCGAACACCGGGGAGCTGTTTTTT.

In its sample, this clonotype was seen many times. J is TRBJ2-3 and V is TRBV12-3 or TRBV12-4; 8 nucleotides match TRBD2. The CDR3 has 16 amino acids. The V and J ends lost 1 base and 5 bases, in that order; junction bases with no gene match: 8. CDR3 amino acids: CASSLVAGGGGDTQYF. The CDR3, as DNA: TGTGCCAGCAGTTTAGTCGCGGGGGGTGGCGGAGATACGCAGTATTTT.

This clonotype was found many times. The chain couples TRBV18 to TRBJ1-1; D is unresolved. This CDR3 is built from 14 residues. From germline, CDR1 is KGHSH and CDR2 LQKENI. V lost 3 bases, J lost 5 bases, and 13 bases lay in between. The CDR3 loop reads CASSPLGERTEAFF. The CDR3 DNA reads as TGTGCCAGCTCACCTCTCGGGGAGCGAACTGAAGCTTTCTTT. The full variable domain, its missing parts supplied by reference TRBV18 and TRBJ1-1, is NAGVMQNPRHLVRRRGQEARLRCSPMKGHSHVYWYRQLPEEGLKFMVYLQKENIIDESGMPKERFSAEFPKEGPSILRIQQVVRGDSAAYFCASSPLGERTEAFFGQGTRLTVV.

This clonotype was observed at least ten times. V gene TRBV6-6 combines with J gene TRBJ1-5; unclear D gene. The ends were cut back, 7 bases at V and 0 bases at J, with 10 bases in the middle. The germline V gene has CDR1 MNHNY and CDR2 SVGAGI (reference sequence). There are 14 residues in the CDR3. CDR3 region: CASTPVNSNQPQHF. Here the CDR3 DNA reads TGTGCCAGCACCCCCGTTAATAGCAATCAGCCCCAGCATTTT.

This clonotype was counted ten times or more. The chain has TRBV28 and TRBJ2-1; 12 bases match TRBD2. CDR3 length equals 14 residues. The V and J ends lost 8 bases and 6 bases, in that order; junction bases with no gene match: 5. Germline CDR1 is MDHEN and CDR2 is SYDVKM. CDR3 residues: CASRTSGEVNEQFF. The CDR3 DNA is TGTGCCAGCCGGACTAGCGGGGAAGTCAATGAGCAGTTCTTC. Based on the CDR3 plus reference TRBV28 and TRBJ2-1, the full variable domain is DVKVTQSSRYLVKRTGEKVFLECVQDMDHENMFWYRQDPGLGLRLIYFSYDVKMKEKGDIPEGYSVSREKKERFSLILESASTNQTSMYLCASRTSGEVNEQFFGPGTRLTVL.

This clonotype showed up many times. The chain uses TRBV12-3 or TRBV12-4 and TRBJ2-5; D might be TRBD2 (6 bases). Trimming removed 6 bases at V and 7 bases at J, with 12 bases between. The CDR3 sequence is 12 residues long. The CDR3 region has the DNA TGTGCCAGCAGGGGGACTGTCGGGACCCAGTACTTC. Encoded protein: CASRGTVGTQYF.

Many counts were recorded for this clonotype. The chain combines TRBV28 with TRBJ1-4; D gene uncertain. Germline CDR1 and CDR2: MDHEN and SYDVKM. The CDR3 is 14 residues long. Trimming took 3 bases from V and 7 from J, leaving 12 bases between them. The CDR3 here is CASSFSLEGEKLFF. The CDR3 DNA sequence: TGTGCCAGCAGTTTCTCCCTGGAGGGTGAAAAACTGTTTTTT.

This clonotype was counted many times. The J gene is TRBJ2-1, the V gene TRBV7-3; 9 nucleotides align to TRBD1. This CDR3 has 15 residues. Trimming cost V 5 bases and J 10 bases; bases outside gene matches: 12. Per the germline V gene, CDR1 is SGHTA and CDR2 is FQGTGA. The CDR3 reads CASSPLGQGEPEQFF. The DNA for the CDR3 is TGTGCCAGCAGCCCCTTGGGACAGGGTGAACCAGAGCAGTTCTTC.

At least ten counts were recorded for this clonotype. The chain carries TRBV12-3 or TRBV12-4 and TRBJ1-1; no clear D gene. Trimming shortened V by 2 bases and J by 5 bases, and 15 bases separated the two germline ends. The CDR3 spans 15 residues. The CDR3 spells CASSLPPLGFTEAFF. The CDR3 coding sequence is TGTGCCAGCAGTTTACCCCCCCTGGGCTTTACTGAAGCTTTCTTT.

By share, this clonotype counts as medium-sized (0.01 to 0.1%). The chain has TRBV6-2 or TRBV6-3 and TRBJ2-7, with D possibly being TRBD2 (5 bases). Germline values: CDR1 MNHEY, CDR2 SVGEGT. The CDR3 consists of 14 residues. The V gene lost 8 bases and the J gene lost 0 bases, with 14 bases spanning the gap. The CDR3 loop is CASLNGISSYEQYF. The CDR3 nucleotides read TGTGCCAGCCTTAACGGGATAAGCTCCTACGAGCAGTACTTC.

The table lists this clonotype with many counts. One end of the junction does not line up with germline, which may come from a read error. This chain connects TRBV7-7 to TRBJ1-1; D is ambiguous. CDR1 and CDR2 from the germline V gene are SSHAT and FNYEAQ (reference sequence). There are 13 residues in the CDR3. This CDR3 reads CASSRNLNTEAFF. The CDR3 nucleotides read TGTGCTAGCAGCCGCAACTTAAACACTGAAGCTTTCTTT. The full variable domain, its missing parts supplied by reference TRBV7-7 and TRBJ1-1, is GAGVSQSPRYKVTKRGQDVTLRCDPISSHATLYWYQQALGQGPEFLTYFNYEAQPDKSGLPSDRFSAERPEGSISTLTIQRTEQRDSAMYRCASSRNLNTEAFFGQGTRLTVV.

This clonotype qualifies as medium-sized. The chain is built from TRBV5-8 and TRBJ2-2; possible D gene TRBD1, 6 bases. The CDR3 contains 15 residues. Germline CDR1 and CDR2: SGHTS and YDEGEE. V was cut by 1 base and J by 7 bases, with 14 bases left in between. The CDR3 loop is CASSLFTGISGELFF. In DNA form, the CDR3 reads TGTGCCAGCAGCTTGTTTACAGGGATCAGCGGGGAGCTGTTTTTT.

This clonotype is medium-sized in the sample. The chain links TRBV6-5 to TRBJ2-3; 9 bases fit TRBD1. In germline, CDR1 is MNHEY, CDR2 SVGAGI. The junction had 16 bases not matched to a gene; V was cut back by 6 bases and J by 3 bases. The CDR3 is 18 amino acids. CDR3 protein: CASSSGTGMIRGTDTQYF. CDR3 coding DNA: TGTGCCAGCAGCTCCGGGACAGGGATGATCCGGGGGACAGATACGCAGTATTTT.

At least ten counts were recorded for this clonotype. The chain joins TRBV5-4 to TRBJ2-1; D possibly corresponds to TRBD1 (5 bases). This CDR3 spans 13 amino acids. V was trimmed by 0 bases and J by 8 bases, leaving 9 bases between them. Germline lookup yields CDR1 SGHNT and CDR2 YYREEE (reference sequence). The CDR3 DNA follows: TGTGCCAGCAGCTTGGCCGGCAGGGATGAGCAGTTCTTC. It codes for CASSLAGRDEQFF.

This clonotype was found many times. The J gene is TRBJ2-5, the V gene TRBV7-2, with 7 bases fitting TRBD2. The V gene end was trimmed by 5 bases and the J gene end by 5 bases; junction bases not matched to a gene: 8. CDR1 SGHTA and CDR2 FQGNSA come from the germline V gene. This CDR3 has 14 residues. The CDR3 bases are TGTGCCAGCAGCCCAATGGGGGGGGTGGAGACCCAGTACTTC. Translated, it gives CASSPMGGVETQYF. The full variable domain, completed using reference TRBV7-2 and TRBJ2-5, is GAGVSQSPSNKVTEKGKDVELRCDPISGHTALYWYRQSLGQGLEFLIYFQGNSAPDKSGLPSDRFSAERTGGSVSTLTIQRTQQEDSAVYLCASSPMGGVETQYFGPGTRLLVL.

This clonotype is medium-sized in the sample. The rearrangement joins TRBV12-3 or TRBV12-4 to TRBJ1-1; a weak D match, TRBD1 (5 bases). The CDR3 length is 12 residues. The germline V and J ends were trimmed by 7 bases and 6 bases, with 12 bases remaining between them. CDR3 loop: CASKETGAEAFF. The CDR3 coding sequence is TGTGCCAGCAAAGAGACGGGGGCTGAAGCTTTCTTT.

This clonotype was picked up many times. The chain employs TRBV10-3 and TRBJ2-7; D may be TRBD2 (6 bases). The CDR3 is made up of 13 amino acids. V lost 6 bases and J 6 bases, leaving 15 bases between the germline ends. Germline-derived CDR1 and CDR2 are ENHRY and SYGVKD. The CDR3 DNA sequence: TGTGCCATCAGGGGGGGACCCCAAATCGAGCAGTACTTC. Amino acid sequence: CAIRGGPQIEQYF.

This clonotype was detected ten times or more. V usage is TRBV29-1 and J usage is TRBJ2-3; 13 positions agree with TRBD2. Germline values: CDR1 SQVTM, CDR2 ANQGSEA. The CDR3 spans 14 residues. The V gene end was trimmed by 6 bases and the J gene end by 3 bases; junction bases not matched to a gene: 3. CDR3 sequence (DNA): TGCAGCGTCCGGACTAGCGGGAGTACAGATACGCAGTATTTT. Encoded protein: CSVRTSGSTDTQYF.

In its sample, this clonotype was seen many times. The genes are TRBV20-1 and TRBJ2-5; 10 bases align to TRBD1. The CDR3 consists of 12 residues. J lost 3 bases, V lost 5 bases, and 0 bases had no gene match. Germline assignment: CDR1 DFQATT and CDR2 SNEGSKA (reference sequence). The CDR3 loop reads CSAGQGEETQYF. The CDR3 nucleotides read TGCAGTGCTGGACAGGGGGAAGAGACCCAGTACTTC.

This clonotype qualifies as medium-sized. The chain has TRBV12-3 or TRBV12-4 and TRBJ2-7; D unclear. The CDR3 extends over 15 amino acids. With 7 bases removed from V and 3 bases from J, the gap between germline ends came to 19 bases. The CDR3 DNA sequence: TGTGCCAGCACCCTCTCGTCGGGCAACCGCTACGAGCAGTACTTC. Its protein product is CASTLSSGNRYEQYF.

There are many counts of this clonotype. The rearrangement joins TRBV10-3 to TRBJ2-3; 8 bases agree with TRBD2. CDR1 and CDR2 from the germline V gene are ENHRY and SYGVKD. CDR3 length equals 14 residues. After removal of 8 bases from V and 0 bases from J, the junction contained 4 bases not matched to a gene. The CDR3 nucleotides are TGTGCCATCTGTAGCGGGGTAAGCACAGATACGCAGTATTTT. Its translation is CAICSGVSTDTQYF.